This record covers a single TCR beta chain. These data come from a study of blood T cell repertoires in COVID-19. Study-wide context: There were acute and convalescent COVID-19 samples, and they came from the United States, Italy and Spain.

Per germline, CDR1 SGHNT and CDR2 YENEEA. The CDR3 length is 17 residues. Deletions cut 0 bases from V and 5 bases from J, with 20 bases between. Authors' analysis steps: Reference gene primer amplification in the assay estimated nucleated cell counts. Clones were read by immunoSEQ multiplex PCR, and TCRdb kept only the in-frame ones, dropping some. That table furnishes V, J and clone size, whereas the DNA furnished D and trimming. This sample has about 480,000 clones, with 89% found just once. The source of this sequence is a man between 18 and 29 years old with COVID-19, enrolled during active disease. V usage is TRBV11-3 and J usage is TRBJ2-7, with a weak D call TRBD1 (5 bases). Sequenced: peripheral blood. The CDR3 spells CASSLDQAGKGINEQYF. CDR3 nucleotide sequence: TGTGCCAGCAGCTTAGATCAGGCAGGGAAAGGCATAAACGAGCAGTACTTC. Together with reference TRBV11-3 and TRBJ2-7, the CDR3 gives the full variable domain: EAGVVQSPRYKIIEKKQPVAFWCNPISGHNTLYWYLQNLGQGPELLIRYENEEAVDDSQLPKDRFSAERLKGVDSTLKIQPAELGDSAVYLCASSLDQAGKGINEQYFGPGTRLTVT.